Below are 32 T cell receptor beta chains sequenced from a single sample in a study of metastatic and nonmetastatic thyroid tumors. TCRdb re-analyzed the PCR reads using MiXCR. The table records about 28,000 clones, roughly 20% of them present only once. Patients were all untreated before their thyroid surgery. Material: blood. These receptors originate from a female donor with papillary thyroid cancer or a benign thyroid nodule (not recorded which). Some clones in this sample may be carry-over from other donors' samples.

This clone was picked up many times. The chain couples TRBV3-1 to TRBJ2-7, with D perhaps given as TRBD1 or TRBD2 (7 bases each). The CDR3 is 17 amino acids. Germline V gives CDR1 LGHDT, CDR2 YNNKEL (reference sequence). V was trimmed by 2 bases and J by 3 bases, leaving 20 bases between them. CDR3 coding DNA: TGTGCCAGCAGCCAAACCCGTAGTCAGGGGGGGAACTACGAGCAGTACTTC. Residues: CASSQTRSQGGNYEQYF.

This clone occurred many times. Given a much more abundant clone one base away, this may be a read error. This specimen includes other DNA sequences encoding the same CDR3. V gene TRBV5-1 combines with J gene TRBJ2-2; possible D gene TRBD2, 5 bases. CDR1 and CDR2 from the germline V gene are SGHRS and YFSETQ. The CDR3 has 12 amino acids. V shed 4 bases and J shed 8 bases, with 9 bases lying between them. CDR3 nucleotides: TGCGCCAGCAGCGACCCGGGAGGGGAGCTGTTTTTT. Protein: CASSDPGGELFF.

The genes are TRBV5-1 and TRBJ1-2; 7 bases map to TRBD1. The CDR3 runs to 13 residues. In germline, CDR1 is SGHRS, CDR2 YFSETQ. The J segment lost 7 bases and the V segment lost 0 bases, leaving 3 bases of the junction unmatched. The CDR3 bases are TGCGCCAGCAGCTTGGAGGGGGCAAGTGGCTACACCTTC. It yields the protein CASSLEGASGYTF.

The chain combines TRBV10-3 with TRBJ1-2; D remains unclear. Germline V CDR1 and CDR2: ENHRY, SYGVKD. V gave up 0 bases and J gave up 8 bases, with 7 bases separating them. The CDR3 runs to 12 residues. DNA of the CDR3: TGTGCCATCAGTGAGTCGGTGGTCGGCTACACCTTC. It codes for CAISESVVGYTF.

This sequence joins TRBV28 and TRBJ1-2; no reliable D call. The CDR3 sequence is 12 residues long. Germline CDR1 MDHEN, CDR2 SYDVKM. The V and J ends lost 5 bases and 3 bases respectively, with 7 bases between them. Written as DNA, the CDR3 is TGTGCCAGCAGTGAGAACCACTATGGCTACACCTTC. Translating it yields CASSENHYGYTF.

V is TRBV6-1 and J is TRBJ2-3; TRBD2 agrees at 11 bases. V dropped 5 bases and J dropped 6; count of bases not matched to a gene: 1. CDR3 length equals 13 residues. Germline CDR1 is MNHNS and CDR2 is SASEGT. CDR3 amino acids: CASSLAGGDTQYF. In DNA, the CDR3 is TGTGCCAGCAGTCTAGCGGGAGGCGATACGCAGTATTTT.

This clone was seen only once. CDR3 DNA: TGTGCCAGCAGCTTATACAGGTTGCGCACTGAAGCTTTCTTT. Translation: CASSLYRLRTEAFF. The chain joins TRBV5-6 to TRBJ1-1, with D possibly TRBD1 on 5 matching bases. Trimming shortened V by 2 bases and J by 4 bases, and 12 bases separated the two germline ends. The CDR3 sequence is 14 residues long. The V gene's germline CDR1 is SGHDT and CDR2 YYEEEE.

The chain employs TRBV27 and TRBJ1-2, with D maybe TRBD1 (6 bases). This CDR3 has 13 amino acids. The germline V gene has CDR1 MNHEY and CDR2 SMNVEV (reference sequence). The ends were cut back, 6 bases at V and 6 bases at J, with 14 bases in the middle. This CDR3 is CASSPTSGDGYTF. DNA of the CDR3: TGTGCCAGCAGCCCCACCTCAGGGGATGGCTACACCTTC.

The sample holds many counts of this clone. This chain uses TRBV28 with TRBJ2-1; 8 bases fit TRBD1. In germline, CDR1 is MDHEN, CDR2 SYDVKM. V dropped 5 bases and J dropped 7; count of bases not matched to a gene: 10. The CDR3 contains 15 residues. The CDR3, as DNA: TGTGCCAGCAGTGCCCTCGGGGACAGGACAAATGAGCAGTTCTTC. Translating it yields CASSALGDRTNEQFF.

V and J are TRBV5-6 and TRBJ1-5, with D hard to call. This CDR3 region has 15 residues. The V end was cut by 2 bases, the J end by 1 base, with 10 bases between. The V gene's germline CDR1 is SGHDT and CDR2 YYEEEE. The CDR3 sequence: CASSFWGTSNQPQHF. CDR3 sequence (DNA): TGTGCCAGCAGCTTCTGGGGAACGAGCAATCAGCCCCAGCATTTT.

This clone has a count of ten or more. J is TRBJ1-5 and V is TRBV5-8; no definite D call. Trimming cost V 0 bases and J 4 bases, with 8 bases left between them. CDR1 and CDR2 (germline): SGHTS, YDEGEE. CDR3 length equals 14 residues. The CDR3 region has the DNA TGTGCCAGCAGCTTGGGACCGGATAATCAGCCCCAGCATTTT. Protein: CASSLGPDNQPQHF.

This clone counts as medium-sized. The rearrangement uses TRBV6-5 and TRBJ2-3; D uncertain. The CDR3 is 13 residues long. Trimming removed 2 bases at V and 6 bases at J, with 9 bases between. Germline V CDR1 and CDR2: MNHEY, SVGAGI. The chain's CDR3 is CASSYQHGDTQYF. CDR3 nucleotide sequence: TGTGCCAGCAGTTACCAACACGGGGATACGCAGTATTTT.

This clone was seen a few times. One end of the junction varies from germline; a read error may be responsible. The same CDR3 also results from other DNA sequences found in this sample. The chain employs TRBV29-1 and TRBJ1-1, with D maybe TRBD1 (5 bases). Germline values: CDR1 SQVTM, CDR2 ANQGSEA. The CDR3 is 13 residues long. CDR3 amino acids: CSVGDQGSAEAFF. In nucleotides, the CDR3 is TGCAGCGTTGGGGATCAGGGTAGCGCTGAAGCCTTCTTT.

The chain employs TRBV3-1 and TRBJ1-1; a possible D gene is TRBD1 (5 bases). CDR1 and CDR2 from the germline V gene are LGHDT and YNNKEL (reference sequence). V lost 1 base, J lost 0 bases, and 12 bases lay in between. The CDR3 is made up of 16 amino acids. The CDR3 DNA sequence: TGTGCCAGCAGCCAAGGTGGGGGTACCTTGAACACTGAAGCTTTCTTT. Its translation: CASSQGGGTLNTEAFF.

This clone was picked up many times. The chain has TRBV14 and TRBJ1-3; no definite D call. Germline values: CDR1 SGHDN, CDR2 FVKESK. Trimming pared 2 bases from V and 0 bases from J, leaving 11 bases between. The CDR3 loop spans 16 amino acids. CDR3 DNA sequence: TGTGCCAGCAGCCAATACGCCGGACTCTCTGGAAACACCATATATTTT. The encoded protein is CASSQYAGLSGNTIYF.

This clone was counted between two and nine times. This sequence joins TRBV6-1 and TRBJ2-7, with 7 nucleotides matching TRBD2. Germline CDR1 and CDR2: MNHNS and SASEGT. This CDR3 spans 15 amino acids. J lost 3 bases, V lost 8 bases, and 13 bases had no gene match. The CDR3 sequence is CASPGGGGRGYEQYF. The DNA of the CDR3 is TGTGCCAGCCCTGGAGGTGGGGGGAGGGGCTACGAGCAGTACTTC.

This clone was recorded many times. This sample includes further DNA sequences coding for the same CDR3. The V call is TRBV28, the J call TRBJ1-2; 7 bases align to TRBD1. The CDR3 length is 15 residues. V trimming: 5 bases; J trimming: 8 bases; junction bases outside the gene matches: 14. Germline CDR1 is MDHEN and CDR2 is SYDVKM. CDR3 sequence (DNA): TGTGCCAGCAGTCTCTCCGGGACAGTTCGTGGGGGCTACACCTTC. Translating it yields CASSLSGTVRGGYTF.

Turning to this clone: Since a much larger clone is just one base distant, this may be a read error. The chain combines TRBV4-2 with TRBJ2-3; 9 nucleotides agree with TRBD2. The CDR3 loop spans 19 amino acids. The germline V gene encodes CDR1 LGHNA and CDR2 YNFKEQ. The CDR3 coding sequence is TGTGCCAACAGCCAAGGGATAAGGGTAGCGGGAGAGTGGACAGATACGCAGTATTTT. As protein: CANSQGIRVAGEWTDTQYF.

V usage is TRBV2 and J usage is TRBJ2-2, with 11 positions matching TRBD2. Losses at the gene ends were 6 bases for V and 1 base for J; bases not matched to a gene: 4. The CDR3 is 16 amino acids. CDR1 SNHLY and CDR2 FYNNEI come from the germline V gene. The CDR3 here is CASRAGLAVNTGELFF. The CDR3, as DNA: TGTGCCAGCAGAGCGGGACTAGCGGTGAACACCGGGGAGCTGTTTTTT.

There are many counts of this clone. The V and J genes are TRBV3-1 and TRBJ2-3; the match to TRBD2 covers 7 bases. CDR3 length: 14 amino acids. Germline CDR1 is LGHDT and CDR2 is YNNKEL (reference sequence). Trimming took 4 bases from V and 3 from J; bases not matched to a gene: 4. Here the CDR3 DNA reads TGTGCCAGCAGCCGCGGGAGTATAACAGATACGCAGTATTTT. Residues: CASSRGSITDTQYF.

In this sample, this clone turned up a few times. V gene TRBV6-1 combines with J gene TRBJ1-5, with D possibly being TRBD1 (6 bases). CDR3 size: 17 residues. The V gene's germline CDR1 is MNHNS and CDR2 SASEGT. The V and J ends lost 6 bases and 0 bases respectively, with 18 bases between them. CDR3 coding DNA: TGTGCCAGCAGCTCGACAGGTTGGAGATATAGCAATCAGCCCCAGCATTTT. Protein sequence: CASSSTGWRYSNQPQHF.

This CDR3 is CASSEPQTKNTEAFF. The CDR3 DNA sequence: TGTGCCAGCAGCGAACCTCAGACAAAGAACACTGAAGCTTTCTTT. The chain carries TRBV5-4 and TRBJ1-1, with D unclear. The V end was cut by 4 bases, the J end by 1 base, with 14 bases between. Germline V gene lookup returns CDR1 SGHNT and CDR2 YYREEE (reference sequence). This CDR3 is built from 15 residues.

At least ten counts were recorded for this clone. At one end the junction does not follow the germline gene, possibly because of a read error. The chain uses TRBV7-2 and TRBJ2-7; D is perhaps TRBD2 (7 bases). Germline assignment: CDR1 SGHTA and CDR2 FQGNSA. CDR3 length: 14 residues. CDR3: CVSSSSSGEGEQYF. CDR3 nucleotides: TGTGTCAGCAGCTCCAGCTCAGGGGAGGGGGAGCAGTACTTC.

This clone turned up a few times. A read error is likely, as this CDR3 ends without the conserved phenylalanine or tryptophan. The chain uses TRBV28 and TRBJ2-1; 8 bases are a match to TRBD2. Germline CDR1 and CDR2: MDHEN and SYDVKM. J gave up 8 bases and V 7 bases, and 10 bases lay outside the gene matches. CDR3 length equals 14 residues. As DNA, the CDR3 is TGTGCCAGCAAGATAACCGGGGGGGAGGATGAGCAGTTCTTA. It is translated as CASKITGGEDEQFL.

The chain employs TRBV11-2 and TRBJ2-3, with D unclear. The germline gives CDR1 SGHAT, CDR2 FQNNGV. The CDR3 is made up of 12 amino acids. Trimming cost V 6 bases and J 5 bases, with 9 bases left between them. The CDR3 nucleotides read TGTGCCAGCAGTGTAGACGGAGATACGCAGTATTTT. This codes for CASSVDGDTQYF.

The table lists this clone with many counts. The genes are TRBV11-2 and TRBJ2-7; D might be TRBD1 (5 bases). The germline V and J ends were trimmed by 5 bases and 3 bases, with 11 bases remaining between them. CDR3 length equals 13 residues. CDR1 is SGHAT, CDR2 FQNNGV, per germline. CDR3 bases: TGTGCCAGCAGCGACATGGGGCTCTACGAGCAGTACTTC. Its translation: CASSDMGLYEQYF. Using reference TRBV11-2 and TRBJ2-7 for the parts outside the CDR3, the full variable domain is EAGVAQSPRYKIIEKRQSVAFWCNPISGHATLYWYQQILGQGPKLLIQFQNNGVVDDSQLPKDRFSAERLKGVDSTLKIQPAKLEDSAVYLCASSDMGLYEQYFGPGTRLTVT.

This clone is medium-sized in the sample. The chain links TRBV6-2 or TRBV6-3 to TRBJ2-1; 8 bases are shared with TRBD1. The CDR3 runs to 18 residues. CDR1 is MNHEY and CDR2 is SVGEGT in the germline V gene. The V segment lost 7 bases and the J segment 0 bases; nucleotides outside the gene matches: 14. CDR3 protein: CASTRRGGRGLSYNEQFF. The CDR3 DNA reads as TGTGCCAGCACCCGGAGGGGTGGCAGGGGGCTCTCCTACAATGAGCAGTTCTTC.

In this sample, this clone turned up once. The CDR3 carries no conserved terminal phenylalanine or tryptophan, so it likely arises from a read error. The chain recombines TRBV11-2 with TRBJ2-1; D possibly uses TRBD1 or TRBD2 (6 bases each). Trimming removed 7 bases from V and 8 bases from J, with 24 bases in between. This CDR3 is 16 amino acids long. Germline-derived CDR1 and CDR2 are SGHAT and FQNNGV. CDR3 region: CASIFRGRNPRDEQFS. DNA for the CDR3: TGTGCCAGCATCTTCCGGGGGCGAAACCCTCGTGATGAGCAGTTCTCC.

Only a few counts were recorded for this clone. The rearrangement uses TRBV19 and TRBJ1-3; TRBD1 is a possible D gene (5 bases). The length of the CDR3 is 14 residues. From germline, CDR1 is LNHDA and CDR2 SQIVND (reference sequence). V lost 7 bases to trimming and J lost 0 bases, with 10 bases between them. The CDR3 DNA follows: TGTGCCAGTACCCGACAGCACTCTGGAAACACCATATATTTT. Its translation is CASTRQHSGNTIYF.

This clone was observed many times. The chain carries TRBV11-2 and TRBJ2-7, with no clear D. CDR3 size: 14 residues. Germline V lookup: CDR1 SGHAT, CDR2 FQNNGV. The V gene lost 2 bases and the J gene lost 3 bases, with 11 bases spanning the gap. The CDR3 spells CASSLRRANYEQYF. As DNA, the CDR3 is TGTGCCAGCAGCTTACGTAGGGCAAACTACGAGCAGTACTTC.

This clone was observed many times. One junction end disagrees with the germline gene, perhaps due to a read error. The CDR3 sequence is CASSLDGVENRASSF. CDR3 sequence (DNA): TGTGCCAGCAGCTTAGATGGAGTCGAGAACAGGGCATCATCCTTC. This sequence joins TRBV11-2 and TRBJ1-2; possibly TRBD1 for D (6 bases). Germline V lookup: CDR1 SGHAT, CDR2 FQNNGV. The CDR3 has 15 amino acids.

The CDR3 DNA reads TGTGCCAGCAGCCAAGATTCCCGGGGGGGATACAATGAGCAGTTCTTC. This translates into CASSQDSRGGYNEQFF. The chain has TRBV3-1 and TRBJ2-1; 8 positions agree with TRBD2. The V gene end was trimmed by 0 bases and the J gene end by 4 bases; junction bases not matched to a gene: 5. The CDR3 is made up of 16 amino acids. Germline CDR1 and CDR2: LGHDT and YNNKEL (reference sequence).